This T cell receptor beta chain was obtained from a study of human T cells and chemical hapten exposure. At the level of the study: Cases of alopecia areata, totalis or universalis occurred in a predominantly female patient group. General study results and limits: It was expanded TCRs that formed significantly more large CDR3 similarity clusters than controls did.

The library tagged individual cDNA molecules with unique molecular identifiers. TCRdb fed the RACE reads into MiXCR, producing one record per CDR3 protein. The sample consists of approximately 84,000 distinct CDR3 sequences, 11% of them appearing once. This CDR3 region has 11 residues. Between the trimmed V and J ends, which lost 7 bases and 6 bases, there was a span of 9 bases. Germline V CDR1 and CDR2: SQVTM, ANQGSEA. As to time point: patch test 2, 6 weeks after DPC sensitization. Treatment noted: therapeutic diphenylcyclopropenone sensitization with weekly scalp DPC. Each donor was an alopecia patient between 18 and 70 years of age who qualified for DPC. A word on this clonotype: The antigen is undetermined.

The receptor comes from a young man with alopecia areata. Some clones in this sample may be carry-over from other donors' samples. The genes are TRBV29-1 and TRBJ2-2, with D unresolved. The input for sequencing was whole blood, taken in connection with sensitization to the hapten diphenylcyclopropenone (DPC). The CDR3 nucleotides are TGCAGCGGTGCCCTTTCCGGGGAGCTGTTTTTT. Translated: CSGALSGELFF.